A single sample is the source of the 5 T cell receptor beta chains below, sequenced in a study of T cells after posttransplantation cyclophosphamide. A marrow graft followed busulfan-fludarabine conditioning, with cyclophosphamide on days +3 and +4. The data were produced by immunoSEQ multiplex PCR, yet TCRdb's version contains in-frame clones alone and is incomplete. Observed in the sample are approximately 12,000 clones, none of them singletons. This material consisted of PBMCs, taken after allogeneic stem cell transplant with posttransplant cyclophosphamide. The receptors were sampled from a female patient aged 35-55 years who received an allogeneic stem cell transplant from a related donor, was CMV-positive, and had acute GVHD only. Some T cells may possibly be graft donor cells.

This clone appeared many times. The chain has TRBV4-2 and TRBJ2-1; 11 nucleotides agree with TRBD2. Trimming took 2 bases from V and 8 from J; bases not matched to a gene: 11. CDR1 is LGHNA and CDR2 is YNFKEQ in the germline V gene. The CDR3 runs to 17 residues. The DNA for the CDR3 is TGTGCCAGCAGCCAATGGTTCGGGGGGACTAGCGGCGATGAGCAGTTCTTC. Protein: CASSQWFGGTSGDEQFF.

This clone was recorded at least ten times. V is TRBV29-1 and J is TRBJ2-1; no clear D gene. The CDR3 has 10 residues. Germline assignment: CDR1 SQVTM and CDR2 ANQGSEA. The V and J ends lost 7 bases and 4 bases respectively, with 5 bases between them. The CDR3 spells CSAGYNEQFF. CDR3 DNA sequence: TGCAGCGCCGGGTACAATGAGCAGTTCTTC.

This clone was recorded many times. The chain couples TRBV7-3 to TRBJ1-3, with 11 bases aligning to TRBD1. The CDR3 consists of 15 residues. Germline CDR1 reads SGHTA; CDR2 reads FQGTGA. V gave up 5 bases and J gave up 2 bases; unmatched junction bases: 2. For the CDR3, the DNA is TGTGCCAGCAGCAAGGACAGGGGGCCTGGAAACACCATATATTTT. It is translated as CASSKDRGPGNTIYF.

At least ten counts were recorded for this clone. The chain joins TRBV4-1 to TRBJ1-1, with D possibly being TRBD1 (5 bases). Germline V lookup: CDR1 MGHRA, CDR2 YSYEKL. V was pared by 4 bases and J by 1 base, with 13 bases between. The CDR3 has 15 amino acids. CDR3 sequence reads: CASSRGEGANTEAFF. The CDR3 nucleotides are TGCGCCAGCAGCCGGGGGGAGGGAGCGAACACTGAAGCTTTCTTT.

A note on this clone: The sample has other DNA sequences that encode this CDR3 too. The CDR3 spells CASSPAQGNNEQFF. CDR3 coding DNA: TGTGCCAGCTCACCGGCACAGGGTAACAATGAGCAGTTCTTC. The genes are TRBV18 and TRBJ2-1, with D perhaps matching TRBD1 (6 bases). Germline CDR1 and CDR2: KGHSH and LQKENI. The CDR3 extends over 14 amino acids. V was shortened by 3 bases and J by 5 bases, with 11 bases between the two germline ends. Variable domain in full (rest from reference TRBV18 and TRBJ2-1): NAGVMQNPRHLVRRRGQEARLRCSPMKGHSHVYWYRQLPEEGLKFMVYLQKENIIDESGMPKERFSAEFPKEGPSILRIQQVVRGDSAAYFCASSPAQGNNEQFFGPGTRLTVL.